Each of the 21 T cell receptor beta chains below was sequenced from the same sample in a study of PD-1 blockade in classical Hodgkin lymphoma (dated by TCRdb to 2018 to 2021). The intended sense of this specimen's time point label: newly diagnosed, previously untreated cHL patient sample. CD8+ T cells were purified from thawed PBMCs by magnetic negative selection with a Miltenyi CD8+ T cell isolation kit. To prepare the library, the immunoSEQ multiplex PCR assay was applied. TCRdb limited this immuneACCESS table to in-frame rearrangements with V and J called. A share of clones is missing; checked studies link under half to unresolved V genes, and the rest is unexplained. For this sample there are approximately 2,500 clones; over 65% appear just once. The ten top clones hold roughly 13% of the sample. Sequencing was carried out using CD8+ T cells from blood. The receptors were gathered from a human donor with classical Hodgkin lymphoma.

This chain's CDR3 is CASSYSFRGTEAFF. CDR3 coding DNA: TGTGCCAGCAGTTACTCGTTCAGGGGCACTGAAGCTTTCTTT. V and J are TRBV6-5 and TRBJ1-1; weak D call: TRBD1 (6 bases). The CDR3 length is 14 residues. Between the trimmed V and J ends, which lost 0 bases and 4 bases, there was a span of 9 bases. Germline V gene data show CDR1 as MNHEY and CDR2 as SVGAGI.

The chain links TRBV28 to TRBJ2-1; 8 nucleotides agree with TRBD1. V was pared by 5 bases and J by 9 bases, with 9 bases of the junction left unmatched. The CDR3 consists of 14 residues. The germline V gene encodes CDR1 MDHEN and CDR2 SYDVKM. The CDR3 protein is CASSPGQGIIEQFF. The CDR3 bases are TGTGCCAGCAGTCCTGGACAGGGTATTATTGAGCAGTTCTTC. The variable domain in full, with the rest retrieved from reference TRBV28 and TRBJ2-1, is DVKVTQSSRYLVKRTGEKVFLECVQDMDHENMFWYRQDPGLGLRLIYFSYDVKMKEKGDIPEGYSVSREKKERFSLILESASTNQTSMYLCASSPGQGIIEQFFGPGTRLTVL.

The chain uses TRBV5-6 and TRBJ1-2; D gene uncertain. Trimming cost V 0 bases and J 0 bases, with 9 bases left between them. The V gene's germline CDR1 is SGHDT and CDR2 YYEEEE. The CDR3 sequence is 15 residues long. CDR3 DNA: TGTGCCAGCAGCTTGGGTCCAGGTCCTAACTATGGCTACACCTTC. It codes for CASSLGPGPNYGYTF. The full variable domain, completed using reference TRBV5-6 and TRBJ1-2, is DAGVTQSPTHLIKTRGQQVTLRCSPKSGHDTVSWYQQALGQGPQFIFQYYEEEERQRGNFPDRFSGHQFPNYSSELNVNALLLGDSALYLCASSLGPGPNYGYTFGSGTRLTVV.

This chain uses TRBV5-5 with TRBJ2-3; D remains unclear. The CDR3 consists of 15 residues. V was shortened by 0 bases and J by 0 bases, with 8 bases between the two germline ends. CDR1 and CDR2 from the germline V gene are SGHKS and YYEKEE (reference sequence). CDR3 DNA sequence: TGTGCCAGCAGCTTGGAGGCCGTTAGCACAGATACGCAGTATTTT. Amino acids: CASSLEAVSTDTQYF.

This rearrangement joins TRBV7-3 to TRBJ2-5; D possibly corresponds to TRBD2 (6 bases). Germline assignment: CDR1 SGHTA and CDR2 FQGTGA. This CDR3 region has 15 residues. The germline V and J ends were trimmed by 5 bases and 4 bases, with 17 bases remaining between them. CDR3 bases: TGTGCCAGCAGCCCCGGTTGGGGGGAGGCAGAGACCCAGTACTTC. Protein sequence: CASSPGWGEAETQYF.

CDR3 loop: CASSTSRAAEAFF. The CDR3 nucleotides read TGTGCCAGCAGCACCTCCCGGGCTGCTGAAGCTTTCTTT. This sequence joins TRBV16 and TRBJ1-1; D unresolved. V was trimmed by 5 bases and J by 6 bases, leaving 13 bases between them. The CDR3 sequence is 13 residues long. CDR1 and CDR2 from the germline V gene are KGHSY and FQNENV.

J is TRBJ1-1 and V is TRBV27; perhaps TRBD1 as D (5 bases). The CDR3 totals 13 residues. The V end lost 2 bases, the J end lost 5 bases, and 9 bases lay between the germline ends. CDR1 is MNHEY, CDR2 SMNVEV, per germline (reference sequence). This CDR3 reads CASSLRRGTEAFF. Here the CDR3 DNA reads TGTGCCAGCAGTTTAAGGAGGGGAACTGAAGCTTTCTTT.

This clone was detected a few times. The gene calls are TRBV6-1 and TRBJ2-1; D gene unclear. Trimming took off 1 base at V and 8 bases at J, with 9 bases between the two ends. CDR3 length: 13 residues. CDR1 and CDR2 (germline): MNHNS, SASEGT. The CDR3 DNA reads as TGTGCCAGCAGTGAAGACCCCTCGGATGAGCAGTTCTTC. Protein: CASSEDPSDEQFF.

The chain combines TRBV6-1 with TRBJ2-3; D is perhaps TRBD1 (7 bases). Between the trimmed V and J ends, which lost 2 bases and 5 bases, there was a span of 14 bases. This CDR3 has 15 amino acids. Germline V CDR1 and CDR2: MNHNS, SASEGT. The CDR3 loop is CASSEQAGGRDTQYF. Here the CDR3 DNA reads TGTGCCAGCAGTGAACAGGCAGGGGGGAGAGATACGCAGTATTTT.

CDR3 amino acids: CASSTDRELYEQYF. DNA for the CDR3: TGTGCCAGCAGTACGGACAGGGAATTATACGAGCAGTACTTC. The chain couples TRBV2 to TRBJ2-7, with 8 bases fitting TRBD1. Trimming took 5 bases from V and 4 from J; bases not matched to a gene: 7. Germline assignment: CDR1 SNHLY and CDR2 FYNNEI. The CDR3 spans 14 residues.

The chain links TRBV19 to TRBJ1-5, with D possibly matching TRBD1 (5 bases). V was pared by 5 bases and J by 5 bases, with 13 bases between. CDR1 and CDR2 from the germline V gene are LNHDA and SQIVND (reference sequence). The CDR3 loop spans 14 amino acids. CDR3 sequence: CASSPQAGDQPQHF. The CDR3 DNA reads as TGTGCCAGTAGTCCGCAAGCGGGGGATCAGCCCCAGCATTTT.

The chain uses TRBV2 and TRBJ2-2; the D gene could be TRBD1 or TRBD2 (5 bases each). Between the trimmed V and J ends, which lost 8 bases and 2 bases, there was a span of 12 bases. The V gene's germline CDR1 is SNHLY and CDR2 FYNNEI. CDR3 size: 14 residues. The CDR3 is CASQDGANTGELFF. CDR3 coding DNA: TGTGCCAGCCAGGACGGGGCCAACACCGGGGAGCTGTTTTTT.

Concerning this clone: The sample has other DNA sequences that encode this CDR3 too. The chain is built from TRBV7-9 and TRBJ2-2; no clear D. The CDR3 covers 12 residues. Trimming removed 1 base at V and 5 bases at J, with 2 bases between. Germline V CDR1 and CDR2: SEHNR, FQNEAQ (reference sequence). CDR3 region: CASSLETGELFF. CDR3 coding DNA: TGTGCCAGCAGCTTAGAAACCGGGGAGCTGTTTTTT.

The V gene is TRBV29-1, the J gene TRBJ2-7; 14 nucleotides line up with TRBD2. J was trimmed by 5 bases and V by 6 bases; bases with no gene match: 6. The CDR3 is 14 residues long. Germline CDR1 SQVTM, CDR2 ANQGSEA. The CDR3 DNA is TGCAGCGTGGCCGGACTAGCGGGAGGACACGAGCAGTACTTC. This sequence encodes CSVAGLAGGHEQYF.

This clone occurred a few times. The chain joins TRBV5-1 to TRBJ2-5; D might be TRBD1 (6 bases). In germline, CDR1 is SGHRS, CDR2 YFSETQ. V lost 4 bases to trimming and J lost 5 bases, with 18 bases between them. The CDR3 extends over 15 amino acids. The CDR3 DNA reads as TGCGCCAGCAGCGCCGTGCCAGGGGTGCGGGAGACCCAGTACTTC. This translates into CASSAVPGVRETQYF.

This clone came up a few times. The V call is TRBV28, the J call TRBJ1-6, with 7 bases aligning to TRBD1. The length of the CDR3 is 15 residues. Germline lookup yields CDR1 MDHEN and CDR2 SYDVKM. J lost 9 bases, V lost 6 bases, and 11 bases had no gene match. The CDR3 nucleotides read TGTGCCAGCAGGCGGACAGGCTTCCCAACTTCACCCCTCCACTTT. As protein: CASRRTGFPTSPLHF.

The CDR3 DNA reads as TGTGCCAGCAGCTTAACTATCCCAGGGGTTAATGAGCAGTTCTTC. This sequence encodes CASSLTIPGVNEQFF. The genes are TRBV7-3 and TRBJ2-1; the D gene is possibly TRBD1 (6 bases). CDR3 size: 15 residues. The V gene's germline CDR1 is SGHTA and CDR2 FQGTGA. Deletions cut 0 bases from V and 7 bases from J, with 13 bases between. Looking up the rest from reference TRBV7-3 and TRBJ2-1 gives the full variable domain: GAGVSQTPSNKVTEKGKYVELRCDPISGHTALYWYRQSLGQGPEFLIYFQGTGAADDSGLPNDRFFAVRPEGSVSTLKIQRTERGDSAVYLCASSLTIPGVNEQFFGPGTRLTVL.

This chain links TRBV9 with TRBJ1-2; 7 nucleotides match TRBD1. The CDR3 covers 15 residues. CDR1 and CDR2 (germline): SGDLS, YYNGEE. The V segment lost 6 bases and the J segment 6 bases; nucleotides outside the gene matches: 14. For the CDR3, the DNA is TGTGCCAGCACCCCACAGACAGGGCCGCTTAATGGCTACACCTTC. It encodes CASTPQTGPLNGYTF.

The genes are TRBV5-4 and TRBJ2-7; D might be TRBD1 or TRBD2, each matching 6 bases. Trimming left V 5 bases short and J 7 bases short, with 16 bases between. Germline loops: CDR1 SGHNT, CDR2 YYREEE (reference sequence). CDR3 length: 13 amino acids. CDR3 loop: CASSSWGAGEQYF. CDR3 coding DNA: TGTGCCAGCAGTTCTTGGGGGGCAGGAGAGCAGTACTTC.

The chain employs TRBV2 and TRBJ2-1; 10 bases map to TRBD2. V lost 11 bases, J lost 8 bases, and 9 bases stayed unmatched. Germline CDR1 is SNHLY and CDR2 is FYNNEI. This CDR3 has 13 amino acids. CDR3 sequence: CAGGVTSGHEQFF. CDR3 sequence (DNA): TGTGCCGGTGGTGTGACTAGCGGGCATGAGCAGTTCTTC.

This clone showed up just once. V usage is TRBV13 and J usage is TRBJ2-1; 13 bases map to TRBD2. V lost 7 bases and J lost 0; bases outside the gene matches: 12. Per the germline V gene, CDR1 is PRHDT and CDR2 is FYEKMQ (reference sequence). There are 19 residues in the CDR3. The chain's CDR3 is CASNSPGLAGLSSYNEQFF. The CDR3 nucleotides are TGTGCCAGCAACTCTCCGGGACTAGCGGGACTGAGCTCCTACAATGAGCAGTTCTTC. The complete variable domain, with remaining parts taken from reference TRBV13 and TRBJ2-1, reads AAGVIQSPRHLIKEKRETATLKCYPIPRHDTVYWYQQGPGQDPQFLISFYEKMQSDKGSIPDRFSAQQFSDYHSELNMSSLELGDSALYFCASNSPGLAGLSSYNEQFFGPGTRLTVL.